The entry that follows covers one T cell receptor beta chain sequence. With V trimmed by 4 bases and J by 2 bases, 4 bases remained unmatched. CDR3 size: 13 residues. The germline V gene encodes CDR1 GTSNPN and CDR2 SVGIG (reference sequence). This record belongs to a study of PD-L1 blockade in urothelial cancer. The wider study: It was at 3 weeks (second dose) and 6 weeks after treatment start that blood was analyzed.

TCRdb keeps only in-frame clones here, not all; method: immunoSEQ multiplex PCR. This table has more than 45,000 clones, roughly 80% appearing once. The chain has TRBV30 and TRBJ1-2; 7 bases are shared with TRBD1. The sequencing here drew on PBMCs, taken around atezolizumab (anti-PD-L1) treatment. The sequence was obtained from a man aged 65 to 85 with urothelial cancer. CDR3 nucleotide sequence: TGTGCCTGGAAGATCAGGGGGAACTATGGCTACACCTTC. It is translated as CAWKIRGNYGYTF.